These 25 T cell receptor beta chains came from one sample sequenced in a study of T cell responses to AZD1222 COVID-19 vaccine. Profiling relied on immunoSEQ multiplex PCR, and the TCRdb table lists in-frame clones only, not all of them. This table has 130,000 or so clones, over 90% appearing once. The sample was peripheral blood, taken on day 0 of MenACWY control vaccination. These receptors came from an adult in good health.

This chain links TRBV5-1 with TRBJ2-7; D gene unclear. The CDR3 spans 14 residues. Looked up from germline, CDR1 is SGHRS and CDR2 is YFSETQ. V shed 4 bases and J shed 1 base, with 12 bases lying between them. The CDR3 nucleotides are TGCGCCAGCAGCCGTGACGTCGGGTCCTACGAGCAGTACTTC. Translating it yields CASSRDVGSYEQYF.

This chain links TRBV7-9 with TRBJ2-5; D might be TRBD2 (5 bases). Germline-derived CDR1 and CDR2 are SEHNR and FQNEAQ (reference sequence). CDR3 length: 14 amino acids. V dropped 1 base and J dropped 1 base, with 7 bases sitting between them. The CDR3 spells CASSLVTSQETQYF. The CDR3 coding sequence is TGTGCCAGCAGCTTAGTTACTAGCCAAGAGACCCAGTACTTC.

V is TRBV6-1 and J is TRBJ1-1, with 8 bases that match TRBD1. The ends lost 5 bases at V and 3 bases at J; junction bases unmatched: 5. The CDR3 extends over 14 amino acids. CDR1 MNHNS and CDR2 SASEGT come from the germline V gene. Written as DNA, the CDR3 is TGTGCCAGCAGTCAAGACAGGGGTTACACTGAAGCTTTCTTT. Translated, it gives CASSQDRGYTEAFF.

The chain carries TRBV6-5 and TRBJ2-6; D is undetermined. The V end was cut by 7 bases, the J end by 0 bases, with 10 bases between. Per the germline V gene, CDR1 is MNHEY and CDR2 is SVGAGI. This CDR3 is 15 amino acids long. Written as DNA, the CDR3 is TGTGCCAGCACGCAGGACGACTCTGGGGCCAACGTCCTGACTTTC. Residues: CASTQDDSGANVLTF.

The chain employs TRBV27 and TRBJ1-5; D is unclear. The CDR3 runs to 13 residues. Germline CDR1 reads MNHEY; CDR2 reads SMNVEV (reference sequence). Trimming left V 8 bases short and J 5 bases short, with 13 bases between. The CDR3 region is CASGDGRHQPQHF. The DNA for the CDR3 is TGTGCCAGCGGGGATGGGCGTCATCAGCCCCAGCATTTT.

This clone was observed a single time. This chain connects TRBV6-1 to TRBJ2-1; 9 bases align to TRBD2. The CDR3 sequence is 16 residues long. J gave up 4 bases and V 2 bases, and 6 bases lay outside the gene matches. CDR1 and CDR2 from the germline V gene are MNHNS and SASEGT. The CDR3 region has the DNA TGTGCCAGCAGTGAAAGAATAGCGGGGGCTTACAATGAGCAGTTCTTC. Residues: CASSERIAGAYNEQFF.

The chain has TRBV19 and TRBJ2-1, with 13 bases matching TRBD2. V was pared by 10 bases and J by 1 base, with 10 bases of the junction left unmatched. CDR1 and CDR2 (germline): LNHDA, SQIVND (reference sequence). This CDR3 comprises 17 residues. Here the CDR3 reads CATRTSGSGKSYNEQFF. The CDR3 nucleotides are TGTGCCACAAGGACTAGCGGGAGCGGAAAGTCCTACAATGAGCAGTTCTTC.

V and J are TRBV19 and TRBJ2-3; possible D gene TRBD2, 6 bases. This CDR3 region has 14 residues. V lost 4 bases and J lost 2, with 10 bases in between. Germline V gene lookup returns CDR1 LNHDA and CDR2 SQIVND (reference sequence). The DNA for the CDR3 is TGTGCCAGTAGTAGGGGACTTAACACAGATACGCAGTATTTT. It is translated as CASSRGLNTDTQYF.

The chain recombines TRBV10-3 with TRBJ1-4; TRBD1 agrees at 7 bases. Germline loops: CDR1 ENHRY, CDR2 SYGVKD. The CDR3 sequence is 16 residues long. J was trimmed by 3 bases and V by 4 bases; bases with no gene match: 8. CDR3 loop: CAISGGTVTANEKLFF. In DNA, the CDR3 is TGTGCCATCAGTGGCGGGACAGTAACAGCTAATGAAAAACTGTTTTTT.

The CDR3 reads CASSFLGPLSEAFF. DNA of the CDR3: TGTGCCAGCAGCTTTTTGGGTCCCTTGAGTGAAGCTTTCTTT. The chain is built from TRBV7-9 and TRBJ1-1; D is unclear. Trimming pared 3 bases from V and 7 bases from J, leaving 15 bases between. The CDR3 is 14 amino acids. Germline lookup yields CDR1 SEHNR and CDR2 FQNEAQ (reference sequence).

DNA for the CDR3: TGTGCCAGCAGTTCCCAGGCAACCTACGAGCAGTACTTC. Residues: CASSSQATYEQYF. J is TRBJ2-7 and V is TRBV28; no firm D call. The germline V and J ends were trimmed by 4 bases and 2 bases, with 9 bases remaining between them. Germline V gene lookup returns CDR1 MDHEN and CDR2 SYDVKM. CDR3 length equals 13 residues.

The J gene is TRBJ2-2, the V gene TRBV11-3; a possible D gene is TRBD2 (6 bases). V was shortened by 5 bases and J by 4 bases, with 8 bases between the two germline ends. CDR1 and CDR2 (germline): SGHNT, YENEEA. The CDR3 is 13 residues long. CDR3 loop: CASSPGVTGELFF. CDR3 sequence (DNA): TGTGCCAGCAGCCCGGGAGTCACCGGGGAGCTGTTTTTT.

The CDR3 protein is CASSAGHTEAFF. As DNA, the CDR3 is TGTGCCAGCAGCGCAGGTCACACTGAAGCTTTCTTT. The chain couples TRBV12-3 or TRBV12-4 to TRBJ1-1; D gene unclear. The germline V and J ends were trimmed by 6 bases and 3 bases, with 8 bases remaining between them. The CDR3 covers 12 residues.

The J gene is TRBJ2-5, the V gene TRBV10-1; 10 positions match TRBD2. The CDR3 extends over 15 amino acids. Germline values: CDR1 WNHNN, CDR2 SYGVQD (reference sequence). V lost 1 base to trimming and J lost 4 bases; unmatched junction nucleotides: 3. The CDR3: CASSELAGGGETQYF. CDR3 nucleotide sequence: TGCGCCAGCAGTGAGTTAGCGGGAGGAGGAGAGACCCAGTACTTC.

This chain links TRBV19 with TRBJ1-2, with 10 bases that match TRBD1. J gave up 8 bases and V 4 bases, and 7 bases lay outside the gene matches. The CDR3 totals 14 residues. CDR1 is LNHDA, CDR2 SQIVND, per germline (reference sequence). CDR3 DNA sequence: TGTGCCAGTAGTACCCCCGACAGGGGGCCCGGCTACACCTTC. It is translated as CASSTPDRGPGYTF.

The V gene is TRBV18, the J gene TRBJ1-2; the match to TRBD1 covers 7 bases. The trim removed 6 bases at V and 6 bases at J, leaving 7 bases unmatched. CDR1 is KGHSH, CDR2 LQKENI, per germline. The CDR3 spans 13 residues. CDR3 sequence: CASSSQGDDGYTF. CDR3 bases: TGTGCCAGCTCCTCCCAGGGGGATGATGGCTACACCTTC.

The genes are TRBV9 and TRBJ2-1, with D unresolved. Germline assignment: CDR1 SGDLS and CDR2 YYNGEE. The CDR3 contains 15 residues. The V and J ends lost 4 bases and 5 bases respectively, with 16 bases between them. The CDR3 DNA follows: TGTGCCAGCAGCTCCACCACTCCCTTCGACAATGAGCAGTTCTTC. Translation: CASSSTTPFDNEQFF. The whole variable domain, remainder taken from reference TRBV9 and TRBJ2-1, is DSGVTQTPKHLITATGQRVTLRCSPRSGDLSVYWYQQSLDQGLQFLIQYYNGEERAKGNILERFSAQQFPDLHSELNLSSLELGDSALYFCASSSTTPFDNEQFFGPGTRLTVL.

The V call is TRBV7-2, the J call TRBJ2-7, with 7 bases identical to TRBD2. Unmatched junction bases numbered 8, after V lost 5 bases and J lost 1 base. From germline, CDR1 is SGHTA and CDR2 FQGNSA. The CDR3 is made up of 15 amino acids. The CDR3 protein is CASSLRASGSYEQYF. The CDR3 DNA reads TGTGCCAGCAGCCTAAGGGCTAGCGGATCCTACGAGCAGTACTTC. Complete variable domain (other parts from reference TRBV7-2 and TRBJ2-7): GAGVSQSPSNKVTEKGKDVELRCDPISGHTALYWYRQSLGQGLEFLIYFQGNSAPDKSGLPSDRFSAERTGGSVSTLTIQRTQQEDSAVYLCASSLRASGSYEQYFGPGTRLTVT.

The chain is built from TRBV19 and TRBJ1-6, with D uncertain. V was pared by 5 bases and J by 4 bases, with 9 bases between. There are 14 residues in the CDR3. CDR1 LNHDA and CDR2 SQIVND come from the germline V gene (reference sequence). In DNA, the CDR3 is TGTGCCAGTAGTTTCCGGGAATATAATTCACCCCTCCACTTT. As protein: CASSFREYNSPLHF.

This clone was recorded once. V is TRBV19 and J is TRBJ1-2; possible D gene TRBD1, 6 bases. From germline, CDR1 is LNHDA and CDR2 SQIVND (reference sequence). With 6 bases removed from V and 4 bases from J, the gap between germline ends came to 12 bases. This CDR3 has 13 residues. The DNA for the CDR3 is TGTGCCAGTAGCTATGGACAGCTCTATGGCTACACCTTC. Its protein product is CASSYGQLYGYTF.

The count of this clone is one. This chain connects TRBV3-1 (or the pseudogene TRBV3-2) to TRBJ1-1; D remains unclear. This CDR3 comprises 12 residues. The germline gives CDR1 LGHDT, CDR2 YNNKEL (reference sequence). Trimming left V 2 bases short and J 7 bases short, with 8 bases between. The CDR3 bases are TGTGCCAGCAGCCAAAAGGGCATTGAAGCTTTCTTT. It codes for CASSQKGIEAFF.

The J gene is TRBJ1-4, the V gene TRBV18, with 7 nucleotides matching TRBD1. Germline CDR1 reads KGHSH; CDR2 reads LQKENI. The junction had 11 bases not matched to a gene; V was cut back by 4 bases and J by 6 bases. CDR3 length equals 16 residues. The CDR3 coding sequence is TGTGCCAGCTCACTTTCCCGACAGGGTGGAGATGAAAAACTGTTTTTT. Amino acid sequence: CASSLSRQGGDEKLFF.

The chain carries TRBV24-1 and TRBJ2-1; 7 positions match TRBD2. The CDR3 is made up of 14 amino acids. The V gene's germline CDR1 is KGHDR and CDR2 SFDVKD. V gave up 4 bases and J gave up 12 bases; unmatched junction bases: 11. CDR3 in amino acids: CATSDAGTITGQFF. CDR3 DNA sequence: TGTGCCACCAGTGACGCCGGGACTATTACAGGGCAGTTCTTC.

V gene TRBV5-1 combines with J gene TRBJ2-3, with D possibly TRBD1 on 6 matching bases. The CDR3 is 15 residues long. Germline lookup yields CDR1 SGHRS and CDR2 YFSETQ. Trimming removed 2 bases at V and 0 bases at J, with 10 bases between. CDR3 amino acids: CASSLQGPSTDTQYF. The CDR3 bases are TGCGCCAGCAGCTTACAGGGACCTAGCACAGATACGCAGTATTTT.

CDR3 residues: CASSLWGINEKLFF. The CDR3 DNA is TGTGCCAGCAGCTTGTGGGGGATTAATGAAAAACTGTTTTTT. V and J are TRBV5-4 and TRBJ1-4, with D tentatively TRBD1 (5 bases). Germline V gives CDR1 SGHNT, CDR2 YYREEE (reference sequence). CDR3 length equals 14 residues. Trimming shortened V by 1 base and J by 4 bases, and 8 bases separated the two germline ends.